The sample holds one count of the clone carrying this T cell receptor beta chain. This sample also contains other DNA sequences that code for the same CDR3. The sample comes from a study of shared clonotypes between healthy human individuals. On the study more broadly: Those who served as donors were a couple of women and three men between the ages of 18 and 49.

Partitioning of CD4+ cells yielded a CD45RA+ naive subset and a CD45RA-negative memory subset. The assay was immunoSEQ multiplex PCR, and TCRdb's table has in-frame clones only and misses some. Of roughly 2.2 million clones in the sample, about 90% were seen once. Germline CDR1 is SGDLS and CDR2 is YYNGEE. The length of the CDR3 is 12 residues. Deletions cut 3 bases from V and 4 bases from J, with 5 bases between. This chain uses TRBV9 with TRBJ1-3, with D unresolved. The sample consisted of naive CD4+ T cells from PBMCs. Subset defined: CD45RA+ positively selected. This receptor was taken from a man aged 18 to 30 in good health. Some clones in this sample may be carry-over from other donors' samples. CDR3 DNA: TGTGCCAGCAGCGCTTCGGGAAACACCATATATTTT. Translated, it gives CASSASGNTIYF.